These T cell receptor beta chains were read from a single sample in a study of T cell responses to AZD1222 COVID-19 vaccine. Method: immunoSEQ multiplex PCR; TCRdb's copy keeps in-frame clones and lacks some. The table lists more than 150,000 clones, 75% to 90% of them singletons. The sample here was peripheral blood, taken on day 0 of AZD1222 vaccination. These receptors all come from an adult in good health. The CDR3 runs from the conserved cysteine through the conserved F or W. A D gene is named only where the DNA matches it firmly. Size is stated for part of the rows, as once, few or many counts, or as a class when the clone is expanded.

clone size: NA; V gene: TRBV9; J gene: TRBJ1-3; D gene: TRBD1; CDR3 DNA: TGTGCCAGCAGCCCGCGACAGGGGTCAGAAAACACCATATATTTT; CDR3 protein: CASSPRQGSENTIYF
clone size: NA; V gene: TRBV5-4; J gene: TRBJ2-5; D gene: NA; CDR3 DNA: TGTGCCAGCAGCCGCGGGACAGCCCAAGAGACCCAGTACTTC; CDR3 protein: CASSRGTAQETQYF
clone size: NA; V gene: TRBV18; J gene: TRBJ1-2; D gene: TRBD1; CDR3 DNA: TGTGCCAGCTCACTTGGACAGGGGGCGCGCAGCTATGGCTACACCTTC; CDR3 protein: CASSLGQGARSYGYTF
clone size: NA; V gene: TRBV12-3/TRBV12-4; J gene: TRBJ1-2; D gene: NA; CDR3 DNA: TGTGCCAGCAGTTTAGGCAGAGAAAGAGGCTACACCTTC; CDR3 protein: CASSLGRERGYTF
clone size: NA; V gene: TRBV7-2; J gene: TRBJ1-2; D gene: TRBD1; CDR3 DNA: TGTGCCAGCAGCCGGACAGGGGGCAGTTATGGCTACACCTTC; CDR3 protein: CASSRTGGSYGYTF
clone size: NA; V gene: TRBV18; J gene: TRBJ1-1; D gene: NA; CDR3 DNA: TGTGCCAGCTCACCACCCCCCGGGACACGGACTGAAGCTTTCTTT; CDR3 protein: CASSPPPGTRTEAFF
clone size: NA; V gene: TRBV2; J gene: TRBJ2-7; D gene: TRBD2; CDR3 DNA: TGTGCCAGCAGGACCGGGGGGGGGCCCCCGTACGAGCAGTACTTC; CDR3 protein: CASRTGGGPPYEQYF
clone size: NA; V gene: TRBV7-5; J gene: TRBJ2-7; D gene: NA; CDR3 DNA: TGTGCCAGAAGCTTAGCGAGATGGACAGGGGCGCGAAGCGGGAGCTCCTACGAGCAGTACTTC; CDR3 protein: CARSLARWTGARSGSSYEQYF
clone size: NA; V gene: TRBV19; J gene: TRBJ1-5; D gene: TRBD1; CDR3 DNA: TGTGCCAGTAGTATAGGATCCAGGGGGCGCAATCAGCCCCAGCATTTT; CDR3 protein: CASSIGSRGRNQPQHF
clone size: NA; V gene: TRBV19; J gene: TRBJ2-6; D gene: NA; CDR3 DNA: TGTGCCACAAACACCGCAGGGGAGATATCTGGGGCCAACGTCCTGACTTTC; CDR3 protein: CATNTAGEISGANVLTF
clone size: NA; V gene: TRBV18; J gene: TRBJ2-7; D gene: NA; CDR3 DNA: TGTGCCAGCTCACCACAGGCTAGCTACGAGCAGTACTTC; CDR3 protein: CASSPQASYEQYF
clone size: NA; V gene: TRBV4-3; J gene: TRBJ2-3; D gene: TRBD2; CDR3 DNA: TGCGCCAGCAGCCAAGATGAGTCTAGCGGACGGACAGATACGCAGTATTTT; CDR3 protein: CASSQDESSGRTDTQYF
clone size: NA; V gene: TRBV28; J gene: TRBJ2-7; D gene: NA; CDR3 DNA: TGTGCCAGCAGACCTGGGCAGGGATCCTCCGAGCAGTACTTC; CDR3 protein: CASRPGQGSSEQYF
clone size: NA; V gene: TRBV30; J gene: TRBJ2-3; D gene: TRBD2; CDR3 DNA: TGTGCCTGGAGTGTTGGGGGGGTGACCTCAGATACGCAGTATTTT; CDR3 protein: CAWSVGGVTSDTQYF
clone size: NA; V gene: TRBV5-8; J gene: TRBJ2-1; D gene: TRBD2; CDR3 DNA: TGTGCCAGCAGCTACCTAGCGGGGGGCTTTGTTAATGAGCAGTTCTTC; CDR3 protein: CASSYLAGGFVNEQFF
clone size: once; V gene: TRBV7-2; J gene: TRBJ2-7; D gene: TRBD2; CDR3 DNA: TGTGCCAGCAGCTTAGGCGGGAGAGACGAGCAGTACTTC; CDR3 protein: CASSLGGRDEQYF
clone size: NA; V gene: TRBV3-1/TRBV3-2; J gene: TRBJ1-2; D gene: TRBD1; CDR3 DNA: TGTGCCAGCAGCCAAGACCCGACAGGGTTGAAGGTCGGCTACACCTTC; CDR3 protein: CASSQDPTGLKVGYTF
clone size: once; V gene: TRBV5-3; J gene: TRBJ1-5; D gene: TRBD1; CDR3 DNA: TGTGCCAGAAGCGTGTGGACAGGGGGAGGCAATCAGCCCCAGCATTTT; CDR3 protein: CARSVWTGGGNQPQHF
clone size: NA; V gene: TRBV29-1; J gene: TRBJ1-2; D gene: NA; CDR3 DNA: TGCAGCGTGGGTGATAGGGGGGACTATGGCTACACCTTC; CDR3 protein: CSVGDRGDYGYTF
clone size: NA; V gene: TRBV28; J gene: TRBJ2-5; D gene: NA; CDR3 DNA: TGTGCCAGCATCACAGGGCACCAAGAGACCCAGTACTTC; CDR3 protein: CASITGHQETQYF